These 31 T cell receptor beta chains originate from one sample sequenced in a study of T cell repertoires in cytomegalovirus infection. Their specific antigens are unknown. MiXCR, applied by TCRdb to the reads, yields one record per CDR3 protein. The table shows fewer than 1,000,000 distinct CDR3 sequences, with approximately 31% occurring only once. Here the sequenced sample was cultured CD8+ T cells from PBMCs, taken from culture after CMV antigen stimulation. These receptors all stem from a human donor in good health (CMV status not recorded). Some clones in this sample may be carry-over from other donors' samples.

This sequence joins TRBV27 and TRBJ2-7; the D gene is possibly TRBD1 (6 bases). Trimming left V 3 bases short and J 4 bases short, with 16 bases between. Germline V gene sequence: CDR1 MNHEY, CDR2 SMNVEV (reference sequence). The CDR3 loop spans 15 amino acids. CDR3 bases: TGTGCCAGCAGTTTTCCGGACAGAGCAATTTACGAGCAGTACTTC. Protein product: CASSFPDRAIYEQYF.

This clonotype was counted ten times or more. CDR3 region: CASSLSAGPNEQFF. CDR3 bases: TGTGCCAGCAGCTTATCGGCAGGGCCAAATGAGCAGTTCTTC. The rearrangement uses TRBV7-3 and TRBJ2-1; tentative D call: TRBD1 (5 bases). The germline V gene has CDR1 SGHTA and CDR2 FQGTGA. CDR3 length: 14 residues. Between the trimmed V and J ends, which lost 2 bases and 7 bases, there was a span of 12 bases.

This chain connects TRBV19 to TRBJ1-2, with 8 bases aligning to TRBD1. This CDR3 spans 16 amino acids. J lost 0 bases, V lost 2 bases, and 5 bases had no gene match. Germline assignment: CDR1 LNHDA and CDR2 SQIVND (reference sequence). Written as DNA, the CDR3 is TGTGCCAGTAGTATACGACAGGGGAGGTCTAACTATGGCTACACCTTC. As protein: CASSIRQGRSNYGYTF.

This clonotype turned up a few times. The chain is built from TRBV20-1 and TRBJ2-1; TRBD2 might be the D (6 bases). Germline assignment: CDR1 DFQATT and CDR2 SNEGSKA (reference sequence). V was shortened by 1 base and J by 4 bases, with 8 bases between the two germline ends. There are 13 residues in the CDR3. CDR3 sequence: CSARARGYNEQFF. The CDR3 coding sequence is TGCAGTGCTAGAGCCCGGGGGTACAATGAGCAGTTCTTC.

The V call is TRBV28, the J call TRBJ2-2, with D unclear. V lost 5 bases, J lost 9 bases, and 10 bases lay in between. Germline V lookup: CDR1 MDHEN, CDR2 SYDVKM. The CDR3 totals 12 residues. CDR3 DNA sequence: TGTGCCAGCAGTCATGTTACCCGGGAGCTGTTTTTT. Translated: CASSHVTRELFF.

V gene TRBV10-3 combines with J gene TRBJ2-1; 10 bases are a match to TRBD2. The germline gives CDR1 ENHRY, CDR2 SYGVKD. The trim removed 10 bases at V and 5 bases at J, leaving 11 bases unmatched. This CDR3 has 15 amino acids. The CDR3 DNA sequence: TGTGCCACTGCCTATAGCGGGGGGACAAACAATGAGCAGTTCTTC. It translates to CATAYSGGTNNEQFF.

This clonotype was seen a handful of times. The rearrangement joins TRBV12-3 or TRBV12-4 to TRBJ1-5, with D possibly TRBD1 on 6 matching bases. V was pared by 5 bases and J by 6 bases, with 8 bases between. This CDR3 comprises 12 residues. The chain's CDR3 is CASSQGTQPQHF. Written as DNA, the CDR3 is TGTGCCAGCAGTCAGGGGACTCAGCCCCAGCATTTT.

This chain connects TRBV29-1 to TRBJ2-7; D may correspond to TRBD1 or TRBD2 (6 bases each). CDR1 and CDR2 from the germline V gene are SQVTM and ANQGSEA. Trimming stripped 4 bases from V and 2 bases from J, with 12 bases between. The CDR3 totals 13 residues. For the CDR3, the DNA is TGCAGCGTTGGGAGGGGGTCTCCCTACGAGCAGTACGTC. Residues: CSVGRGSPYEQYV.

The chain uses TRBV10-3 and TRBJ1-3; D is possibly TRBD1 (5 bases). Germline CDR1 and CDR2: ENHRY and SYGVKD. Trimming took 3 bases from V and 4 from J, leaving 16 bases between them. The CDR3 totals 16 residues. The CDR3 bases are TGTGCCATCAGTGAAAAACAGGCGGTTTCAGGAAACACCATATATTTT. It codes for CAISEKQAVSGNTIYF.

V gene TRBV7-9 combines with J gene TRBJ2-3, with D perhaps TRBD2 (6 bases). Trimming removed 2 bases at V and 1 base at J, with 22 bases between. Germline values: CDR1 SEHNR, CDR2 FQNEAQ (reference sequence). This CDR3 is 19 amino acids long. In DNA, the CDR3 is TGTGCCAGCAGCTTAAAGTATGAGCGGCGGGACCGAGGCACAGATACGCAGTATTTT. Protein product: CASSLKYERRDRGTDTQYF.

This clonotype showed up many times. The rearrangement uses TRBV7-3 and TRBJ2-3; possibly TRBD2 for D (6 bases). This CDR3 contains 16 residues. V was cut by 4 bases and J by 1 base, with 15 bases left in between. The V gene's germline CDR1 is SGHTA and CDR2 FQGTGA. CDR3 bases: TGTGCCAGCAGCTACCAAAGCGGGTTGGGCACAGATACGCAGTATTTT. Encoded protein: CASSYQSGLGTDTQYF.

This clonotype was observed a handful of times. The CDR3 here is CASSLSSYQETQYF. DNA of the CDR3: TGTGCCAGCAGCTTATCGTCTTACCAAGAGACCCAGTACTTC. J is TRBJ2-5 and V is TRBV7-2, with D unresolved. V was clipped by 2 bases and J by 0 bases, with 7 bases between them. The CDR3 runs 14 residues. The germline V gene has CDR1 SGHTA and CDR2 FQGNSA.

This sequence joins TRBV20-1 and TRBJ2-1, with 7 bases fitting TRBD1. The CDR3 consists of 13 residues. Looked up from germline, CDR1 is DFQATT and CDR2 is SNEGSKA (reference sequence). The CDR3 protein is CSAVGTDTNEQFF. The CDR3 nucleotides read TGCAGCGCTGTCGGGACAGACACCAATGAGCAGTTCTTC.

This chain uses TRBV28 with TRBJ2-1; TRBD2 matches 7 bases. Trimming removed 3 bases from V and 3 bases from J; junction bases left unmatched: 5. The V gene's germline CDR1 is MDHEN and CDR2 SYDVKM. This CDR3 has 15 residues. CDR3 sequence reads: CASSFARDYYNEQFF. The CDR3 bases are TGTGCCAGCAGTTTTGCTCGGGACTACTACAATGAGCAGTTCTTC. Using reference TRBV28 and TRBJ2-1 for the parts outside the CDR3, the full variable domain is DVKVTQSSRYLVKRTGEKVFLECVQDMDHENMFWYRQDPGLGLRLIYFSYDVKMKEKGDIPEGYSVSREKKERFSLILESASTNQTSMYLCASSFARDYYNEQFFGPGTRLTVL.

The gene calls are TRBV7-8 and TRBJ2-3; perhaps TRBD1 as D (5 bases). The length of the CDR3 is 15 residues. From germline, CDR1 is SGHVS and CDR2 FQNEAQ. The V end was cut by 0 bases, the J end by 2 bases, with 9 bases between. The CDR3 DNA reads as TGTGCCAGCAGCTTAGCCAGGGCGGCCACAGATACGCAGTATTTT. It codes for CASSLARAATDTQYF.

This clonotype was seen more than once but under ten times. The J gene is TRBJ2-1, the V gene TRBV19; 13 bases line up with TRBD2. CDR1 is LNHDA and CDR2 is SQIVND in the germline V gene (reference sequence). The ends lost 5 bases at V and 6 bases at J; junction bases unmatched: 4. The CDR3 extends over 15 amino acids. The CDR3 DNA follows: TGTGCCAGTAGTCGACTAGCGGGGGGTACCAATGAGCAGTTCTTC. This sequence encodes CASSRLAGGTNEQFF.

There are a few counts of this clonotype. This chain uses TRBV7-2 with TRBJ2-2, with 10 bases identical to TRBD1. The germline CDR1 and CDR2 sequences are SGHTA and FQGNSA. The CDR3 contains 17 residues. Trimming removed 2 bases from V and 4 bases from J; junction bases left unmatched: 7. CDR3 DNA sequence: TGTGCCAGCAGCTTAATGGGGACAGGGGCGACCACCGGGGAGCTGTTTTTT. It codes for CASSLMGTGATTGELFF.

This chain uses TRBV28 with TRBJ2-7; D unclear. Between the trimmed V and J ends, which lost 6 bases and 0 bases, there was a span of 15 bases. The CDR3 has 15 residues. The germline V gene encodes CDR1 MDHEN and CDR2 SYDVKM. CDR3 loop: CASRLPRALSYEQYV. Written as DNA, the CDR3 is TGTGCCAGCAGATTACCAAGGGCCCTCTCCTACGAGCAGTACGTC.

V gene TRBV15 combines with J gene TRBJ2-3; TRBD1 agrees at 7 bases. J was trimmed by 3 bases and V by 8 bases; bases with no gene match: 5. This CDR3 contains 13 residues. Looked up from germline, CDR1 is LNHNV and CDR2 is YYDKDF (reference sequence). CDR3 sequence: CATRSTGTDTQYF. The CDR3, as DNA: TGTGCCACCCGGTCGACAGGGACAGATACGCAGTATTTT. The full variable domain, completed using reference TRBV15 and TRBJ2-3, is DAMVIQNPRYQVTQFGKPVTLSCSQTLNHNVMYWYQQKSSQAPKLLFHYYDKDFNNEADTPDNFQSRRPNTSFCFLDIRSPGLGDTAMYLCATRSTGTDTQYFGPGTRLTVL.

The chain has TRBV15 and TRBJ2-5, with no clear D. Looked up from germline, CDR1 is LNHNV and CDR2 is YYDKDF (reference sequence). V lost 10 bases, J lost 5 bases, and 14 bases lay in between. The CDR3 is 12 residues long. CDR3 sequence reads: CAIKETSETQYF. CDR3 nucleotides: TGTGCCATCAAGGAGACATCCGAGACCCAGTACTTC.

A few counts support this clonotype. The V and J genes are TRBV7-9 and TRBJ1-5; D possibly corresponds to TRBD1 (5 bases). V lost 5 bases, J lost 0 bases, and 8 bases lay in between. The CDR3 has 14 amino acids. The germline V gene has CDR1 SEHNR and CDR2 FQNEAQ (reference sequence). As DNA, the CDR3 is TGTGCCAGCAGCAACAGGTATAGCAATCAGCCCCAGCATTTT. The encoded protein is CASSNRYSNQPQHF.

As regards this clonotype: A much larger clone sits a single nucleotide away, making a read error possible. The chain employs TRBV7-2 and TRBJ2-4, with D perhaps TRBD2 (5 bases). This CDR3 region has 15 residues. The V gene's germline CDR1 is SGHTA and CDR2 FQGNSA. Between the trimmed V and J ends, which lost 1 base and 8 bases, there was a span of 15 bases. CDR3: CASSLGGLGWDIQYF. The CDR3 DNA follows: TGTGCCAGCAGCTTAGGCGGACTGGGCTGGGACATTCAGTACTTC.

In DNA, the CDR3 is TGTGCCAGCAGTTTTATCCAGGGGGTCGACAATGAGCAGTTCTTC. It is translated as CASSFIQGVDNEQFF. V is TRBV6-6 and J is TRBJ2-1, with 7 bases fitting TRBD1. The CDR3 loop spans 15 amino acids. Germline values: CDR1 MNHNY, CDR2 SVGAGI (reference sequence). Trimming at V came to 4 bases and at J to 5 bases, leaving 8 bases not matched to a gene.

The sample holds a few counts of this clonotype. This rearrangement joins TRBV6-6 to TRBJ1-5, with TRBD1 identical over 9 bases. The CDR3 contains 15 residues. V was pared by 2 bases and J by 1 base, with 0 bases of the junction left unmatched. CDR1 is MNHNY and CDR2 is SVGAGI in the germline V gene (reference sequence). The CDR3 loop reads CASSYGTGSNQPQHF. CDR3 coding DNA: TGTGCCAGCAGTTACGGGACAGGGAGCAATCAGCCCCAGCATTTT.

This clonotype has a count of ten or more. The chain carries TRBV12-3 or TRBV12-4 and TRBJ1-4, with D uncertain. The germline V and J ends were trimmed by 5 bases and 0 bases, with 7 bases remaining between them. This CDR3 contains 14 residues. The CDR3 reads CASSPSATNEKLFF. CDR3 sequence (DNA): TGTGCCAGCAGTCCCTCTGCAACTAATGAAAAACTGTTTTTT.

The chain employs TRBV27 and TRBJ2-7; possibly TRBD1 or TRBD2 for D (7 bases each). The length of the CDR3 is 16 residues. Per germline, CDR1 MNHEY and CDR2 SMNVEV (reference sequence). Trimming took off 6 bases at V and 2 bases at J, with 20 bases between the two ends. CDR3 in DNA: TGTGCCAGCAGCCTTGCGGGGGCAGGGGGGACCTACGAGCAGTACTTC. Protein: CASSLAGAGGTYEQYF.

The table lists this clonotype with a few counts. This chain connects TRBV6-1 to TRBJ2-1; 9 bases map to TRBD1. CDR1 and CDR2 from the germline V gene are MNHNS and SASEGT. The trim removed 6 bases at V and 8 bases at J, leaving 8 bases unmatched. CDR3 length: 14 residues. CDR3 sequence: CASRGGTGGDEQFF. In nucleotides, the CDR3 is TGTGCCAGCAGGGGGGGAACAGGGGGCGATGAGCAGTTCTTC.

The table lists this clonotype with a few counts. This chain uses TRBV2 with TRBJ2-3, with D tentatively TRBD1 or TRBD2 (6 bases each). In germline, CDR1 is SNHLY, CDR2 FYNNEI. Trimming cost V 4 bases and J 3 bases, with 11 bases left between them. This CDR3 region has 14 residues. The CDR3 loop is CASSGGAVTDTQYF. The DNA of the CDR3 is TGTGCCAGCAGTGGGGGGGCGGTAACAGATACGCAGTATTTT.

This clonotype was counted ten times or more. This CDR3 reads CASSMHLGSYEQYV. CDR3 bases: TGTGCCAGTAGTATGCACTTGGGGTCCTACGAGCAGTACGTC. The gene calls are TRBV19 and TRBJ2-7, with D uncertain. Per germline, CDR1 LNHDA and CDR2 SQIVND (reference sequence). The CDR3 loop spans 14 amino acids. V was pared by 3 bases and J by 1 base, with 10 bases between.

The rearrangement links TRBV27 to TRBJ2-5; weak D call: TRBD1 (6 bases). Trimming took 5 bases from V and 4 from J, leaving 14 bases between them. The CDR3 loop spans 14 amino acids. Per germline, CDR1 MNHEY and CDR2 SMNVEV (reference sequence). CDR3 DNA sequence: TGTGCCAGCAGTCGGGGACAAACGCCAGAGACCCAGTACTTC. Its protein product is CASSRGQTPETQYF.

The chain couples TRBV11-3 to TRBJ1-1; 7 bases are a match to TRBD1. Looked up from germline, CDR1 is SGHNT and CDR2 is YENEEA. The CDR3 is 13 residues long. With V trimmed by 5 bases and J by 5 bases, 5 bases remained unmatched. The CDR3 reads CASSLRGITEAFF. In nucleotides, the CDR3 is TGTGCCAGCAGCCTCAGGGGGATTACTGAAGCTTTCTTT.